A single T cell receptor beta chain is shown here with its context. It lacks a known antigen. No quality values exist for individual bases; no much larger clone is one base distant. The data originate from a study of OX40 agonist ivuxolimab in advanced cancers. Regarding the study in general: Ivuxolimab was an agonistic, fully human IgG2 monoclonal antibody directed against OX40 (CD134), a costimulatory receptor. Partial responses occurred in three dose-escalation patients, of whom one had hepatocellular carcinoma and two had cutaneous melanoma. The dose-escalation cohort was 82.7% male with a mean age of about 60 years, ranging from roughly 23 to 79. Intravenous ivuxolimab was administered to patients every 2 weeks at six dose levels: 0.01, 0.1, 0.3, 1.5, 3 and 10 mg/kg. The monotherapy dose-escalation portion (N ≈ 52 patients) of the phase I ivuxolimab trial is reported in the paper. Prior anti-PD-1, anti-PD-L1 or anti-CTLA-4 therapy was permitted, and approximately 42% of dose-escalation patients had received checkpoint inhibitors. Of the approximately 53 patients in dose escalation, some 20 had hepatocellular carcinoma, about 15 had melanoma, 9 had renal cell carcinoma and 9 had head and neck cancer. The purpose of peripheral TCRbeta sequencing was to test whether ivuxolimab changed TCR sequence diversity and led to clonal T-cell expansion.

The study at large found these results: Low levels of normalized T-cell clonal expansion were also seen in some patients who did not respond. In partial responders in the 0.1-3.0 mg/kg groups, normalized peripheral clonal expansion was found to be among the lowest, especially among CD8+ T cells. Clonal expansion of both CD4+ and CD8+ blood T cells was observed from baseline to week 6 at doses 0.1 to 3.0 mg/kg. Which antigens the clonally expanded peripheral T cells were specific for was not determined. After ivuxolimab, CD8+ T cells had more expanded clones than CD4+ T cells on average.

For sequencing of the TCRbeta CDR3 region, genomic DNA was extracted from the sorted cells. The immunoSEQ Assay was used for sequencing of TCRbeta CDR3 regions. TCRdb's version of the immuneACCESS table is confined to in-frame rearrangements and falls short of the full clone set. An unresolved V gene accounts for under half of the shortfall where checked; the remainder is of unknown origin. The table for this sample lists about 86,000 clones; 75% to 95% of them were counted only once. 8% to 9.5% of the sample comes from the top ten. The trial excluded patients who had a history of autoimmune disease or were on systemic immunosuppression. Peripheral blood for TCR sequencing was collected from all dose cohorts at baseline, on cycle 4 day 1, and on cycle 7 day 1. Samples came from an open-label, multicenter, first-in-human phase I dose-escalation trial of ivuxolimab. Adults with locally advanced or metastatic melanoma, renal cell carcinoma, hepatocellular carcinoma or head and neck squamous cell carcinoma were enrolled in the trial. Before TCR sequencing, CD4+ and CD8+ T cells were separately sorted from peripheral blood.

CDR1 is given as MNHNY and CDR2 as SVGAGI, both from the germline V gene (reference sequence). Taken from cysteine to phenylalanine, the CDR3 has 12 residues. Just CDR3 DNA is preserved here, 36 bases in frame from base 1. Unmatched junction bases come to 4, with V trimmed by 4 bases and J by 10 bases. This TCR was sampled from an adult with an advanced solid tumor such as melanoma, head and neck, liver or kidney cancer. The chain uses TRBV6-6 and TRBJ1-1; TRBD1 matches 9 bases in the middle. This specimen was CD4+ or CD8+ T cells sorted from blood, taken in a trial of the OX40 agonist ivuxolimab. The CDR3 is CASSSNRGLAFF. The DNA is TGTGCCAGCAGTTCCAACAGGGGGCTAGCTTTCTTT.